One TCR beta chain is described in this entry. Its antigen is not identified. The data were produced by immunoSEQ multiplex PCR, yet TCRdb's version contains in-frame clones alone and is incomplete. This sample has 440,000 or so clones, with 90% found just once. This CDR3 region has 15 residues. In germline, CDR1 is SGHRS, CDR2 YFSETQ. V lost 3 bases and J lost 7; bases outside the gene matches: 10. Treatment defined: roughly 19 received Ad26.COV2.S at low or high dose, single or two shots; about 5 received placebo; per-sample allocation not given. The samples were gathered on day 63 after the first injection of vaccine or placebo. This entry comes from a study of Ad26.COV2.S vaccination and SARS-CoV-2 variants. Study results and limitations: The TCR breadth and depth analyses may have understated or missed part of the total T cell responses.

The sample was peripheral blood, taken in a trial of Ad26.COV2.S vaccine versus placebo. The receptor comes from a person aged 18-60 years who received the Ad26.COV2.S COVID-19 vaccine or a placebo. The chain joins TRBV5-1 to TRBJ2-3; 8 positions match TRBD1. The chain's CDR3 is CASSSGQALGNTQYF. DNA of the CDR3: TGCGCCAGCAGCTCGGGACAGGCCCTAGGAAATACGCAGTATTTT.